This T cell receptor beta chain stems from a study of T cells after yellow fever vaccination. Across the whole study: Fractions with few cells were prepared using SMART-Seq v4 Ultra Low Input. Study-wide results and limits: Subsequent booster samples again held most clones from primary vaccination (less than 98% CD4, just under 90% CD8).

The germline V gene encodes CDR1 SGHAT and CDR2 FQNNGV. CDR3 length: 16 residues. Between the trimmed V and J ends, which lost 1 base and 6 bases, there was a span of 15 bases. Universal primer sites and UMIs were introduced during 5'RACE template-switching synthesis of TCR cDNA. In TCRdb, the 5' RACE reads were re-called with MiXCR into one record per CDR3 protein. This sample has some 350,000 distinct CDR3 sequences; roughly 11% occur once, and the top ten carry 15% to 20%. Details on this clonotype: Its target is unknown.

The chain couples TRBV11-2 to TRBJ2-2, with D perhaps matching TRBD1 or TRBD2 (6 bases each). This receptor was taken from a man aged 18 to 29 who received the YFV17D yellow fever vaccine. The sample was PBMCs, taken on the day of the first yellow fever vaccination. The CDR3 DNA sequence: TGTGCCAGCAGCTTAGGCGACGGGGGCAGAGCCGGGGAGCTGTTTTTT. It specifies CASSLGDGGRAGELFF.